Below are 16 T cell receptor beta chains sequenced from a single sample in a study of blood T cell repertoires in COVID-19. Produced via immunoSEQ multiplex PCR; TCRdb's table is partial and in-frame only. Among about 180,000 clones, 89% were seen once, and the ten largest hold about 1.9%. Sequencing input: peripheral blood. Source of these receptors: a man between 18 and 35 years old who had recovered from COVID-19.

This chain links TRBV9 with TRBJ2-2, with D unresolved. This CDR3 spans 14 amino acids. Germline lookup yields CDR1 SGDLS and CDR2 YYNGEE. Trimming pared 0 bases from V and 1 base from J, leaving 4 bases between. CDR3 residues: CASSVVGNTGELFF. Here the CDR3 DNA reads TGTGCCAGCAGCGTAGTCGGGAACACCGGGGAGCTGTTTTTT. Based on the CDR3 plus reference TRBV9 and TRBJ2-2, the full variable domain is DSGVTQTPKHLITATGQRVTLRCSPRSGDLSVYWYQQSLDQGLQFLIQYYNGEERAKGNILERFSAQQFPDLHSELNLSSLELGDSALYFCASSVVGNTGELFFGEGSRLTVL.

The chain links TRBV27 to TRBJ2-7; D is possibly TRBD2 (6 bases). The CDR3 has 15 amino acids. The germline V gene encodes CDR1 MNHEY and CDR2 SMNVEV (reference sequence). Trimming shortened V by 6 bases and J by 3 bases, and 18 bases separated the two germline ends. CDR3: CASSPLGEAVYEQYF. In nucleotides, the CDR3 is TGTGCCAGCAGCCCCTTGGGGGAGGCCGTCTACGAGCAGTACTTC.

This sequence joins TRBV28 and TRBJ2-3, with D possibly being TRBD1 (5 bases). The V gene's germline CDR1 is MDHEN and CDR2 SYDVKM. This CDR3 has 13 residues. Trimming left V 5 bases short and J 4 bases short, with 10 bases between. The CDR3 loop reads CASSIRVSDTQYF. The CDR3 region has the DNA TGTGCCAGCAGTATCAGGGTGTCAGATACGCAGTATTTT.

The rearrangement links TRBV7-2 to TRBJ2-1; the match to TRBD2 covers 14 bases. Germline trimming cut 6 bases from V and 6 bases from J; bases unmatched to any gene: 4. In germline, CDR1 is SGHTA, CDR2 FQGNSA. The CDR3 runs 15 residues. The chain's CDR3 is CASRIGLAGGNEQFF. The CDR3 nucleotides read TGTGCCAGCAGGATAGGACTAGCGGGAGGCAATGAGCAGTTCTTC.

The chain carries TRBV5-5 and TRBJ1-5, with a weak D call TRBD1 (5 bases). V lost 3 bases, J lost 0 bases, and 13 bases lay in between. The germline gives CDR1 SGHKS, CDR2 YYEKEE (reference sequence). CDR3 size: 16 residues. This CDR3 is CASSSSAGYSNQPQHF. The CDR3 region has the DNA TGTGCCAGCAGCTCGTCAGCAGGGTATAGCAATCAGCCCCAGCATTTT.

The rearrangement links TRBV9 to TRBJ1-3; tentatively, D is TRBD1 (6 bases). The V end was cut by 1 base, the J end by 0 bases, with 11 bases between. CDR1 is SGDLS and CDR2 is YYNGEE in the germline V gene. The CDR3 is 16 residues long. The CDR3: CASSVSSRGSGNTIYF. As DNA, the CDR3 is TGTGCCAGCAGCGTATCATCCAGGGGCTCTGGAAACACCATATATTTT.

This clone has only a few counts. The CDR3 DNA follows: TGTGCCAGCAGCTTGTATGGAGCGGGAGGGATCTACAATGAGCAGTTCTTC. It yields the protein CASSLYGAGGIYNEQFF. J is TRBJ2-1 and V is TRBV5-6; 10 bases match TRBD2. Germline CDR1 is SGHDT and CDR2 is YYEEEE. Trimming took 1 base from V and 3 from J; bases not matched to a gene: 7. CDR3 size: 17 residues.

The V gene is TRBV19, the J gene TRBJ2-5, with 13 positions matching TRBD2. The CDR3 spans 15 residues. Trimming removed 4 bases from V and 5 bases from J; junction bases left unmatched: 4. Germline values: CDR1 LNHDA, CDR2 SQIVND (reference sequence). The CDR3 is CASSTLTSGRETQYF. The CDR3 DNA is TGTGCCAGTAGTACCTTGACTAGCGGGAGGGAGACCCAGTACTTC.

The chain links TRBV10-2 to TRBJ2-1, with 8 nucleotides matching TRBD2. V was pared by 5 bases and J by 0 bases, with 9 bases of the junction left unmatched. CDR3 length equals 17 residues. Germline loops: CDR1 WSHSY, CDR2 SAAADI. CDR3 protein: CASSRRGGESSYNEQFF. The CDR3 DNA follows: TGCGCCAGCAGTCGTCGGGGGGGCGAGAGCTCCTACAATGAGCAGTTCTTC.

This chain links TRBV7-8 with TRBJ2-2, with D possibly matching TRBD2 (6 bases). The length of the CDR3 is 19 residues. Germline CDR1 reads SGHVS; CDR2 reads FQNEAQ. Trimming shortened V by 0 bases and J by 5 bases, and 22 bases separated the two germline ends. CDR3 coding DNA: TGTGCCAGCAGCTTAGCGCGAGGCGGGGAGCCCATAGGGACCGGGGAGCTGTTTTTT. This translates into CASSLARGGEPIGTGELFF.

This chain's CDR3 is CASGRGNTEAFF. CDR3 DNA: TGTGCCAGCGGGAGGGGGAACACTGAAGCTTTCTTT. The chain links TRBV9 to TRBJ1-1, with a tentative D call TRBD1 (5 bases). V was trimmed by 7 bases and J by 1 base, leaving 8 bases between them. This CDR3 is 12 amino acids long. Germline-derived CDR1 and CDR2 are SGDLS and YYNGEE.

The CDR3: CASSNAGTAQETQYF. CDR3 sequence (DNA): TGTGCCAGCAGCAACGCCGGGACAGCTCAAGAGACCCAGTACTTC. V and J are TRBV9 and TRBJ2-5; TRBD1 aligns across 7 bases. Per germline, CDR1 SGDLS and CDR2 YYNGEE. The CDR3 is 15 residues long. Unmatched junction bases numbered 8, after V lost 4 bases and J lost 2 bases.

As to this clone: Within the sample, other DNA sequences also encode this same CDR3. The genes are TRBV12-3 or TRBV12-4 and TRBJ2-1, with D maybe TRBD2 (5 bases). Trimming shortened V by 5 bases and J by 7 bases, and 6 bases separated the two germline ends. This CDR3 is built from 11 residues. The CDR3 nucleotides are TGTGCCAGCAGTCGAGGGAATGAGCAGTTCTTC. Translation gives CASSRGNEQFF.

The chain combines TRBV7-2 with TRBJ2-5, with a tentative D call TRBD1 (6 bases). The CDR3 spans 14 residues. The V and J ends lost 4 bases and 2 bases respectively, with 11 bases between them. Germline V CDR1 and CDR2: SGHTA, FQGNSA. The CDR3 DNA reads TGTGCCAGCAGCTATAACAGGGTACAAGAGACCCAGTACTTC. The encoded protein is CASSYNRVQETQYF.

This clone showed up just a few times. The chain uses TRBV10-1 and TRBJ2-7; 8 bases are shared with TRBD2. V lost 4 bases, J lost 0 bases, and 2 bases stayed unmatched. Germline CDR1 WNHNN, CDR2 SYGVQD (reference sequence). The CDR3 has 14 residues. The CDR3 bases are TGCGCCAGCAGTGGAACTAGCGGCTCCTACGAGCAGTACTTC. Protein product: CASSGTSGSYEQYF.

This sequence joins TRBV19 and TRBJ2-7; D call uncertain. The V gene's germline CDR1 is LNHDA and CDR2 SQIVND (reference sequence). The CDR3 runs 14 residues. The V gene lost 0 bases and the J gene lost 2 bases, with 8 bases spanning the gap. The CDR3 loop reads CASSIEGPPYEQYF. Here the CDR3 DNA reads TGTGCCAGTAGTATAGAGGGCCCACCCTACGAGCAGTACTTC. The whole variable domain, remainder taken from reference TRBV19 and TRBJ2-7, is DGGITQSPKYLFRKEGQNVTLSCEQNLNHDAMYWYRQDPGQGLRLIYYSQIVNDFQKGDIAEGYSVSREKKESFPLTVTSAQKNPTAFYLCASSIEGPPYEQYFGPGTRLTVT.